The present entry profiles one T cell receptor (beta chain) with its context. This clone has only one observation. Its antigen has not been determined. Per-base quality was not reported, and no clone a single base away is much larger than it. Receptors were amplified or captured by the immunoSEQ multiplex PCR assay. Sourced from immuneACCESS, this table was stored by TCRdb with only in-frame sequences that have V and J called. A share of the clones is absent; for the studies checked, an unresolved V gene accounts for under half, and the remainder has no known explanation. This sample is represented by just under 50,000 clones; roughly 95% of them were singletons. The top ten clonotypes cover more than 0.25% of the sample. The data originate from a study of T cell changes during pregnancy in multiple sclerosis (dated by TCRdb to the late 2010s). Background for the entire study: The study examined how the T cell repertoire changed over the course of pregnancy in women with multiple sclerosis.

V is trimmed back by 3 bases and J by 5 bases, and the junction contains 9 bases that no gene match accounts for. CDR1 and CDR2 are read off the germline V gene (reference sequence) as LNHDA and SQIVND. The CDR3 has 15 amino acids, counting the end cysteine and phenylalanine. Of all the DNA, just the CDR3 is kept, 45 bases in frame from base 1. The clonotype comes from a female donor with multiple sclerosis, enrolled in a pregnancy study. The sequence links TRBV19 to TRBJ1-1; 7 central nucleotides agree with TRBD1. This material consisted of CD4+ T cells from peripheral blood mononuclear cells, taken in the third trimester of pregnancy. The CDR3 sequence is CASSIRLQGRTEAFF. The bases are TGTGCCAGTAGTATCCGATTACAGGGGAGGACTGAAGCTTTCTTT. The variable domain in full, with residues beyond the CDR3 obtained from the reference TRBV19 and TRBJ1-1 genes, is DGGITQSPKYLFRKEGQNVTLSCEQNLNHDAMYWYRQDPGQGLRLIYYSQIVNDFQKGDIAEGYSVSREKKESFPLTVTSAQKNPTAFYLCASSIRLQGRTEAFFGQGTRLTVV.